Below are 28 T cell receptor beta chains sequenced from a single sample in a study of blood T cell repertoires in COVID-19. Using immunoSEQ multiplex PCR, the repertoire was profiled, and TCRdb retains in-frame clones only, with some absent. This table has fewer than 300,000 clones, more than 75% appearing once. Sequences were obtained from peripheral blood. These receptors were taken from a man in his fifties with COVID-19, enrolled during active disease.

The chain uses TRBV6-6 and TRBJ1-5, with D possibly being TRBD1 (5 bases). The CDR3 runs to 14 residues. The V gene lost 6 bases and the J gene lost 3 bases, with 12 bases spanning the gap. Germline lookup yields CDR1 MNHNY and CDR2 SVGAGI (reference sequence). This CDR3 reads CASSLDSYNQPQHF. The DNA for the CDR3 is TGTGCCAGCAGCCTAGACAGCTACAATCAGCCCCAGCATTTT.

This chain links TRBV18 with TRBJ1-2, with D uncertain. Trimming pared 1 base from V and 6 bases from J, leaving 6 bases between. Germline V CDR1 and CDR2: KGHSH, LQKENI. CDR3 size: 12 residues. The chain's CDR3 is CASSPRDDGYTF. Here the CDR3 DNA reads TGTGCCAGCTCACCACGAGATGATGGCTACACCTTC.

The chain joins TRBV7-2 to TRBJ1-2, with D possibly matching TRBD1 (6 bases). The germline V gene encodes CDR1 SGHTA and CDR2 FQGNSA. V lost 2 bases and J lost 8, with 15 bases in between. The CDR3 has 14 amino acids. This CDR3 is CASSLPPTGSGYTF. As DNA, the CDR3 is TGTGCCAGCAGCTTACCCCCCACAGGGTCCGGCTACACCTTC.

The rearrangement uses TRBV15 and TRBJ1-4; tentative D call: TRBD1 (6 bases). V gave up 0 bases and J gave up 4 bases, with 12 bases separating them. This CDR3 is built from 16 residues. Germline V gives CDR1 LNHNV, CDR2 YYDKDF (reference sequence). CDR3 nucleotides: TGTGCCACCAGCAGAGATGGGACAACGATTAATGAAAAACTGTTTTTT. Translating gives CATSRDGTTINEKLFF.

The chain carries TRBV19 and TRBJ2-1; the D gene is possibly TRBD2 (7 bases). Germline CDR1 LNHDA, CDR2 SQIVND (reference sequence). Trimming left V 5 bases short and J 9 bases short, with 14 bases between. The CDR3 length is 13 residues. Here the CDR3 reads CASSAQGRGEQFF. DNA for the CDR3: TGTGCCAGTAGTGCCCAGGGGAGGGGTGAGCAGTTCTTC.

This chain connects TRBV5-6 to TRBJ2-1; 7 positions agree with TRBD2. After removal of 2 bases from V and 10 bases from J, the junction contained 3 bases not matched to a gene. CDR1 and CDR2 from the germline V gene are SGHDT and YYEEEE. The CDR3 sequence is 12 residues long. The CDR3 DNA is TGTGCCAGCAGCTTCAGCGGGATCGAGCAGTTCTTC. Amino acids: CASSFSGIEQFF.

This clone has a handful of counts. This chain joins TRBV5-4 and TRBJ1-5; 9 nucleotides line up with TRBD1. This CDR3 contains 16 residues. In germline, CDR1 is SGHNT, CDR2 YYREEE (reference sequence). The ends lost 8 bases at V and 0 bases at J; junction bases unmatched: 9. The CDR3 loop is CARWTGDGDSNQPQHF. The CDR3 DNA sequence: TGTGCCAGATGGACAGGGGACGGGGATAGCAATCAGCCCCAGCATTTT.

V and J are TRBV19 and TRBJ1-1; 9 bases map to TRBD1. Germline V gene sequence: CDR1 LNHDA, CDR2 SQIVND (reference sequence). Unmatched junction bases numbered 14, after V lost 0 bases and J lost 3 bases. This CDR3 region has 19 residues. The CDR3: CASSIDHPGTGKVYTEAFF. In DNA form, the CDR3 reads TGTGCCAGTAGTATAGATCATCCCGGGACAGGGAAGGTATACACTGAAGCTTTCTTT.

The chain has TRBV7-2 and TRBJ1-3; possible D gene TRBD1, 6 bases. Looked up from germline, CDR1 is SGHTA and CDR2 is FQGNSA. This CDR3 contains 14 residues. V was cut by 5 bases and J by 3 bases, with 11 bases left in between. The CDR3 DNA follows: TGTGCCAGCAGCAACAGGGTTGGTGGAAACACCATATATTTT. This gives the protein CASSNRVGGNTIYF.

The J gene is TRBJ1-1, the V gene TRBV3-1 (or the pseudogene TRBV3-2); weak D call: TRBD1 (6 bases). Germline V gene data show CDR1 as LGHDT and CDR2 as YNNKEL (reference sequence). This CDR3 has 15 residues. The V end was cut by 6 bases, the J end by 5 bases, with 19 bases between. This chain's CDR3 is CASSLRTGTTTEAFF. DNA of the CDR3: TGTGCCAGCAGTCTCCGTACGGGGACAACTACTGAAGCTTTCTTT.

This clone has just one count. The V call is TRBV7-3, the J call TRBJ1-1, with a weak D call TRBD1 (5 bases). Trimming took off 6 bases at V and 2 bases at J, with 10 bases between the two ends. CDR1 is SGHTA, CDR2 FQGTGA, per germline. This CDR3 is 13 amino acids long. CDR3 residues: CASSGQGNTEAFF. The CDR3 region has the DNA TGTGCCAGCAGTGGGCAGGGAAACACTGAAGCTTTCTTT.

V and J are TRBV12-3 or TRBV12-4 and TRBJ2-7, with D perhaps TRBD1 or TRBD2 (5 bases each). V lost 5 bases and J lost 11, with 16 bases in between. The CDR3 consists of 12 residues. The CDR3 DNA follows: TGTGCCAGCAGTATAGGGGAGTCAGCCGAGTACTTC. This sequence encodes CASSIGESAEYF.

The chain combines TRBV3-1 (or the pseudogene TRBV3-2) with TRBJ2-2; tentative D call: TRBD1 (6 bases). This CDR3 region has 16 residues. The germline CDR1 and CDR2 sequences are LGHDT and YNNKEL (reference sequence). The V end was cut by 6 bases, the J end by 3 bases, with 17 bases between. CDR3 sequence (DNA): TGTGCCAGCAGACCCCAGGGGTTTCAGGACACCGGGGAGCTGTTTTTT. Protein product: CASRPQGFQDTGELFF.

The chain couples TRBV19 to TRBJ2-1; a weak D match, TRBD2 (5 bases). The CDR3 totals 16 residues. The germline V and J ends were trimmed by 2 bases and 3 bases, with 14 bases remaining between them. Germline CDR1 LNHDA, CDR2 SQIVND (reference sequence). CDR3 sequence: CASSITGGDYYNEQFF. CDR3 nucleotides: TGTGCCAGTAGTATAACTGGCGGAGACTACTACAATGAGCAGTTCTTC.

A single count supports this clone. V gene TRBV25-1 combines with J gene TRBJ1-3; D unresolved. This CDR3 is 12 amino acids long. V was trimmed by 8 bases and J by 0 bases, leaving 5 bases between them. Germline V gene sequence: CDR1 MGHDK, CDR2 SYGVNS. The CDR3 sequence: CASCDSGNTIYF. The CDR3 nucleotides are TGTGCCAGCTGCGACTCTGGAAACACCATATATTTT.

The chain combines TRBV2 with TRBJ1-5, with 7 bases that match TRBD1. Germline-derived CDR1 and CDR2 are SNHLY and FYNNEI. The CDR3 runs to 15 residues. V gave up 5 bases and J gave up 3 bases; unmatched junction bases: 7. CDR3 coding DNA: TGTGCCAGCAGTATGACAGGGCCTAACAATCAGCCCCAGCATTTT. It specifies CASSMTGPNNQPQHF.

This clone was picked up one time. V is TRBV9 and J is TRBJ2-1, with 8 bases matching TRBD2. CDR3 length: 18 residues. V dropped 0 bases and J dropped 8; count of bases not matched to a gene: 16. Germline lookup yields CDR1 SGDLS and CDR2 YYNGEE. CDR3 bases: TGTGCCAGCAGCGTAGTTCCGAACAGCGGGAGTGGGGACGATGAGCAGTTCTTC. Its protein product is CASSVVPNSGSGDDEQFF.

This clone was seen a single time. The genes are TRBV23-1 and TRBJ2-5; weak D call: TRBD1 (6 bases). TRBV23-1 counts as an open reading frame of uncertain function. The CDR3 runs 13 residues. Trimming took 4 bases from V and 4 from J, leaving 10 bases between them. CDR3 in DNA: TGCGCCAGCAGTCCCAGGGGAGCAGAGACCCAGTACTTC. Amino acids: CASSPRGAETQYF.

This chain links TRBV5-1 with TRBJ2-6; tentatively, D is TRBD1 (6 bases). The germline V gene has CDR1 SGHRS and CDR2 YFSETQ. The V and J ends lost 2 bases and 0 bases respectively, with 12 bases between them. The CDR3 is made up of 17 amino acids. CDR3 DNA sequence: TGCGCCAGCAGCTTAACTGGACAGCGCTCTGGGGCCAACGTCCTGACTTTC. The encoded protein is CASSLTGQRSGANVLTF.

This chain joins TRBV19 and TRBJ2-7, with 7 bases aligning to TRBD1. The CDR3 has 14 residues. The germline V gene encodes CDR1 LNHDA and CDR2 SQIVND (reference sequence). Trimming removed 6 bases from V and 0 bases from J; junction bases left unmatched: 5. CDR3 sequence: CASRSRDSSYEQYF. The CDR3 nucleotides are TGTGCCAGTAGGTCCCGGGACAGCTCCTACGAGCAGTACTTC.

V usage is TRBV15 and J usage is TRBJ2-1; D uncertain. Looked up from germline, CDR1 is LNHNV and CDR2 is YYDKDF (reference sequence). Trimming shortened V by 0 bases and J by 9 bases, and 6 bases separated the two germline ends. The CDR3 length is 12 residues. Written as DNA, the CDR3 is TGTGCCACCAGCAGAGATCTCGGTGAGCAGTTCTTC. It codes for CATSRDLGEQFF.

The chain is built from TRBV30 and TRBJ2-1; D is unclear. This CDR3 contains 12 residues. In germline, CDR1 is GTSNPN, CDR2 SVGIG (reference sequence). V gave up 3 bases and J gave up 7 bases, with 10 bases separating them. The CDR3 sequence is CAWRAQRNEQFF. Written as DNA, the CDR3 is TGTGCCTGGAGGGCTCAAAGAAATGAGCAGTTCTTC.

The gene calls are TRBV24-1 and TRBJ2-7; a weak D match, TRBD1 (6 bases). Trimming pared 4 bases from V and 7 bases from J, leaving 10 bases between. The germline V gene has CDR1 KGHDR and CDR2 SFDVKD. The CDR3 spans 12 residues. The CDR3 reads CATSDKQGEQYF. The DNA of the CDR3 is TGTGCCACCAGTGACAAACAGGGAGAGCAGTACTTC.

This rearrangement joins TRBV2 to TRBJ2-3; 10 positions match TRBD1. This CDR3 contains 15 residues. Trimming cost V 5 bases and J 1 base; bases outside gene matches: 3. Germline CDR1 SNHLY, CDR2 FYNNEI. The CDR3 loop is CASSRTGGGTDTQYF. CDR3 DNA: TGTGCCAGCAGTCGGACAGGGGGGGGCACAGATACGCAGTATTTT.

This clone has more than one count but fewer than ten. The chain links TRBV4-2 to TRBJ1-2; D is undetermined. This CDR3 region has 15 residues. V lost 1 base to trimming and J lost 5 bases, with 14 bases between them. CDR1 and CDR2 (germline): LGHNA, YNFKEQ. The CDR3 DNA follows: TGTGCCAGCAGCCAAGTTGGGTCGGGGAATTATGGCTACACCTTC. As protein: CASSQVGSGNYGYTF.

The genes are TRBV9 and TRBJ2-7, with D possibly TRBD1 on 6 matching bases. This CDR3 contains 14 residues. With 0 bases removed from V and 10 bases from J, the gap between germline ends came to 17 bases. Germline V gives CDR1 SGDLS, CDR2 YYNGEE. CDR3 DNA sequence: TGTGCCAGCAGCGTAGGGGGGCTTACAGGCAACCAGTACTTC. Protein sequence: CASSVGGLTGNQYF.

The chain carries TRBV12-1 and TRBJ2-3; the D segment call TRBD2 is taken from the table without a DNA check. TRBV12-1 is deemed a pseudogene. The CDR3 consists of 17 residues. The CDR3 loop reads CASSFAWEGEVGDTQYF. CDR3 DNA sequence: TGTGCCAGCAGCTTTGCGTGGGAGGGGGAAGTGGGAGATACGCAGTATTTT.

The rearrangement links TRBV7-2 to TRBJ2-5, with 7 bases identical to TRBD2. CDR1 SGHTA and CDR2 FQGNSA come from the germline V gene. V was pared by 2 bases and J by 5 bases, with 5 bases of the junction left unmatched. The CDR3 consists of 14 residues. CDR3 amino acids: CASSLLGGGETQYF. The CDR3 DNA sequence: TGTGCCAGCAGCTTATTGGGGGGAGGGGAGACCCAGTACTTC.